These T cell receptor beta chains were read from a single sample in a study of shared T cell receptors in the human thymus. Clones were read by immunoSEQ multiplex PCR, and TCRdb kept only the in-frame ones, dropping some. The repertoire has roughly 500,000 clones, about 80% of them found once; the top ten carry around 0.013%. Separately, the same data were catalogued under a study of human thymus T cells.

The source material was thymocytes. These receptors all come from a boy in the first two years of life with a congenital heart defect. Both conserved end residues are part of each CDR3. D genes are given only for firm matches. Only part of the rows carry a size: once, few, many, or a class if the clone is expanded.

>TRBJ2-3|TRBD2|NA|TRBV11-2
TGTGCCAGCAGCTTAGATCGCCCCCCGTCTAGCGGAATCACAGATACGCAGTATTTT
CASSLDRPPSSGITDTQYF
>TRBJ2-7|TRBD2|NA|TRBV11-3
TGTGCCAGCAGCTTACCCCCGCGGGGGAACTACGAGCAGTACTTC
CASSLPPRGNYEQYF
>TRBJ2-1|TRBD2|NA|TRBV28
TGTGCCAGCAGTGGTAGCGGGGAGCTTGGGGGGCGGCGGTTCTTC
CASSGSGELGGRRFF
>TRBJ2-1|NA|few|TRBV7-8
TGTGCCAGCAGCTACGCCGGGACACCCGAGCAGTTCTTC
CASSYAGTPEQFF
>TRBJ2-1|NA|NA|TRBV4-3
TGCGCCAGCAGCCAAGGGGGGCGGCATATTCAGTTCTTC
CASSQGGRHIQFF
>TRBJ2-1|TRBD1|few|TRBV4-1
TGCGCCAGCAGCCCTAGACTTGACAGGGATGGCTCCTACAATGAGCAGTTCTTC
CASSPRLDRDGSYNEQFF
>TRBJ2-7|NA|NA|TRBV29-1
TGCAGCGTCCCTGACCCGGGAGACTCCTACGAGCAGTACTTC
CSVPDPGDSYEQYF
>TRBJ1-1|NA|NA|TRBV28
TGTGCCAGCAGCTGGGGGGGTGGGAACACTGAAGCTTTCTTT
CASSWGGGNTEAFF
>TRBJ2-4|TRBD2|NA|TRBV5-1
TGCGCCAGCAGCTTGGCGGGTGGTGGGCTAGCGGGAGATGTCGGGAACATTCAGTACTTC
CASSLAGGGLAGDVGNIQYF
>TRBJ2-5|TRBD2|NA|TRBV7-9
TGTGCCAGCAGCTACCGCGAGCGGGAGGGCCGGGAGACCCAGTACTTC
CASSYREREGRETQYF
>TRBJ2-4|NA|NA|TRBV6-4
TGTGCCAGCAGTAGGACCAACGGGACCAAAAACATTCAGTACTTC
CASSRTNGTKNIQYF
>TRBJ1-5|NA|NA|TRBV6-6
TGTGCCAGCAGTTACTCAGACAGGCTTAGGAATCAGCCCCAGCATTTT
CASSYSDRLRNQPQHF
>TRBJ2-3|NA|once|TRBV7-9
TGTGCCAGCAGCTTAGCGCTCGGACTGGAGGCAGATACGCAGTATTTT
CASSLALGLEADTQYF
>TRBJ2-7|TRBD2|NA|TRBV12-5
TGTGCTAGTTCGGGTGAAACTGTAGCGGGAGGGCCCCTCGAGCAGTACTTC
CASSGETVAGGPLEQYF
>TRBJ2-5|NA|NA|TRBV5-1
TGCGCCAGCAGTCAGTACCAAGAGACCCAGTACTTC
CASSQYQETQYF
>TRBJ2-5|TRBD1|NA|TRBV6-1
TGTGCCAGCAGTGTAGGGACAGGGGGCTTGGAGACCCAGTACTTC
CASSVGTGGLETQYF
>TRBJ2-3|NA|NA|TRBV6-5
TGTGCCAGCAGTTACTGCGGTCCCTTTGACACGCAGTATTTT
CASSYCGPFDTQYF
>TRBJ2-3|TRBD1|NA|TRBV28
TGTGCCAGCACGGGGACAGGGGAATCAGATACGCAGTATTTT
CASTGTGESDTQYF
>TRBJ1-5|NA|NA|TRBV28
TGTGCCAGCAGTCTTCAGCCCCAGCATTTT
CASSLQPQHF
>TRBJ2-7|NA|NA|TRBV18
TGTGCCAGCTCACCGAATGGCGGGGCGTACTACGAGCAGTACTTC
CASSPNGGAYYEQYF
>TRBJ2-5|NA|NA|TRBV6-4
TGTGCCAGCAGGGATGGATTAGGGGGAGTGACCCAGTACTTC
CASRDGLGGVTQYF
>TRBJ2-5|NA|NA|TRBV7-7
TGTGCCAGCAGCCAGGACGGGGGAGAGACCCAGTACTTC
CASSQDGGETQYF
>TRBJ2-5|TRBD1|NA|TRBV6-5
TGTGCCAGCAGTCCTGACAGGGGGCGCGGGGAGACCCAGTACTTC
CASSPDRGRGETQYF
>TRBJ2-4|NA|NA|TRBV11-3
TGTGCCAGCAGCCCCTCCATCCGGTCCGACATTCAGTACTTC
CASSPSIRSDIQYF
>TRBJ2-2|NA|few|TRBV6-5
TGTGCCAGCGCTTCAGCGGAGACCGGGGAGCTGTTTTTT
CASASAETGELFF
>TRBJ2-4|TRBD1|NA|TRBV14
TGTGCCAGCAGCCAGGGGACAGGTCCCAAGGCCAAAAACATTCAGTACTTC
CASSQGTGPKAKNIQYF
>TRBJ1-5|NA|NA|TRBV2
TGTGCCAGCAGACCAGGGGAGGGCGAGCCCCAGCATTTT
CASRPGEGEPQHF
>TRBJ2-7|NA|NA|TRBV13
TGTGCCAGCAGCCCGCCGCCCCCAGGACAGTTCTACTCCTACGAGCAGTACTTC
CASSPPPPGQFYSYEQYF
>TRBJ2-4|NA|once|TRBV7-9
TGTGCCAGCAGCTTATTCAGGAGGGTAACCAAAAACATTCAGTACTTC
CASSLFRRVTKNIQYF
>TRBJ1-2|TRBD1|NA|TRBV4-3
TGCGCCAGCAGCCAAAAGGTCAGGGGGGACAGGTGGTATGGCTACACCTTC
CASSQKVRGDRWYGYTF
>TRBJ2-1|TRBD2|NA|TRBV4-3
TGCGCCAGCAGCCAAGAACCCGGACTAGCGTCGAATGAGCAGTTCTTC
CASSQEPGLASNEQFF
>TRBJ1-5|NA|NA|TRBV11-3
TGTGCCAGCAGCTCCAATAGCAATCAGCCCCAGCATTTT
CASSSNSNQPQHF
>TRBJ1-2|NA|NA|TRBV5-1
TGCGCCAGCAGCTCGGGGGACTATGGCTACACCTTC
CASSSGDYGYTF
>TRBJ2-1|TRBD1|once|TRBV28
TGTGCCAGCAGTTTCCGCCCGGGACAGGGCGGCAATGAGCAGTTCTTC
CASSFRPGQGGNEQFF
>TRBJ2-7|TRBD1|NA|TRBV27
TGTGCCAGCAGTTTCGGGACAGGAATCCCAACTTCTCTCTACGAGCAGTACTTC
CASSFGTGIPTSLYEQYF
>TRBJ2-7|NA|NA|TRBV6-6
TGTGCCAGCCGTCGGGAGTTTACCTCCTACGAGCAGTACTTC
CASRREFTSYEQYF
>TRBJ2-2|NA|NA|TRBV14
TGTGCCAGCAGCCAAGATGCCCGAGTCGAGGAGCTGTTTTTT
CASSQDARVEELFF
>TRBJ2-1|NA|once|TRBV6-4
TGTGCCAGGTTTAGGAGGACAGTCCACAATGAGCAGTTCTTC
CARFRRTVHNEQFF
>TRBJ2-7|TRBD2|NA|TRBV4-1
TGCGCCAGCAGCCAAGATCGGCGGGAGGCACACGAGCAGTACTTC
CASSQDRREAHEQYF
>TRBJ2-1|TRBD2|NA|TRBV4-3
TGCGCCAGCAGCCAAGTAAGGGGTAAGCGGGGCCCAAGATGGGGGACCTACAATGAGCAGTTCTTC
CASSQVRGKRGPRWGTYNEQFF
>TRBJ2-3|TRBD2|NA|TRBV9
TGTGCCAGCAGCGGCCCAGAGACTAGCGGGTCCACAGATACGCAGTATTTT
CASSGPETSGSTDTQYF
>TRBJ1-2|NA|NA|TRBV29-1
TGCAGCGCCGGGCGGGGGGGCGCTAACTATGGCTACACCTTC
CSAGRGGANYGYTF
>TRBJ2-7|NA|NA|TRBV6-1
TGTGCCAGCAGTCGGGGGTTAAAGGCCCCCTACGAGCAGTACTTC
CASSRGLKAPYEQYF
>TRBJ2-7|TRBD1|NA|TRBV11-2
TGTGCCAGCAGATTCCCCGGGACAGGGCCCTACGAGCAGTACTTC
CASRFPGTGPYEQYF
>TRBJ2-5|TRBD2|NA|TRBV28
TGTGCCAGCACCTTCCAGGGACTAGCGGGAGAGACCCAGTACTTC
CASTFQGLAGETQYF